This TCR beta chain is drawn from a study of cytomegalovirus exposure and HLA in healthy donors. It was with 60 Vbeta and 13 Jbeta primers that the PCR ran. The assay was immunoSEQ multiplex PCR, and TCRdb's table has in-frame clones only and misses some. The repertoire includes 150,000 to 200,000 clones, 70% to 80% of them detected once, and roughly 1.5% sits in the top ten. CDR1 and CDR2 from the germline V gene are KGHSH and LQKENI. V was pared by 4 bases and J by 8 bases, with 3 bases of the junction left unmatched. The CDR3 has 13 residues. This receptor was obtained from a man in his forties in good health and CMV-seronegative. The chain uses TRBV18 and TRBJ2-1; TRBD1 agrees at 9 bases. Specimen: PBMCs. CDR3 sequence (DNA): TGTGCCAGCTCACAGGACAGGGGCCATGAGCAGTTCTTC. Translated: CASSQDRGHEQFF.